One sample yielded the 11 T cell receptor beta chains listed below, sequenced in a study of T cell repertoires in cytomegalovirus infection (dated by TCRdb to the late 2010s). Per the publication, the treatment or condition label means: in vitro stimulation with specific CMV peptide epitopes to enrich CMV-specific T cells. The sequencing machine was an Illumina HiSeq 1500. TCRdb reran the public reads through fastp at Q25 and MiXCR, keeping productive beta chains. Every entry covers one CDR3 protein and lists the most common genes and DNA from its rows. The sample table shows 700,000 to 950,000 distinct CDR3 sequences, and about 30% are seen once. The ten largest clones take up around an eighth of the sample. The antigens for these receptors are not known. The sample consisted of cultured CD8+ T cells from PBMCs, taken from culture after CMV antigen stimulation. The receptors derive from a human donor in good health (CMV status not recorded). Some clones in this sample may be carry-over from other donors' samples.

This chain links TRBV20-1 with TRBJ1-1, with a weak D call TRBD1 (6 bases). Germline V gives CDR1 DFQATT, CDR2 SNEGSKA (reference sequence). This CDR3 has 15 residues. V was pared by 5 bases and J by 1 base, with 17 bases between. Here the CDR3 reads CSAPRPYRENTEAFF. The CDR3 DNA reads TGCAGTGCTCCCCGACCGTACAGGGAGAACACTGAAGCTTTCTTT.

In this sample, this clonotype turned up many times. The CDR3 here is CASSFSPLGGASGETQYF. Written as DNA, the CDR3 is TGTGCCAGCAGCTTTAGCCCCCTGGGAGGGGCTAGCGGTGAGACCCAGTACTTC. The chain links TRBV7-2 to TRBJ2-5; 7 positions agree with TRBD2. The CDR3 runs 18 residues. Germline values: CDR1 SGHTA, CDR2 FQGNSA. Trimming took 3 bases from V and 5 from J; bases not matched to a gene: 18.

V gene TRBV11-2 combines with J gene TRBJ1-4; 10 nucleotides agree with TRBD1. The CDR3 runs to 18 residues. V lost 4 bases and J lost 8; bases outside the gene matches: 16. CDR1 is SGHAT, CDR2 FQNNGV, per germline. The CDR3 spells CASSSPVDRGGLGEKLFF. DNA of the CDR3: TGTGCCAGCAGCTCCCCCGTGGACAGGGGGGGCCTTGGGGAAAAACTGTTTTTT.

This chain links TRBV15 with TRBJ2-5; D is uncertain. Trimming pared 4 bases from V and 0 bases from J, leaving 6 bases between. This CDR3 has 13 amino acids. Looked up from germline, CDR1 is LNHNV and CDR2 is YYDKDF (reference sequence). As DNA, the CDR3 is TGTGCCACCAGCACAATAAACCAAGAGACCCAGTACTTC. Its translation is CATSTINQETQYF.

This clonotype was recorded a few times. The chain is built from TRBV7-6 and TRBJ2-5; no firm D call. Germline CDR1 is SGHVS and CDR2 is FNYEAQ. The CDR3 totals 15 residues. V was pared by 4 bases and J by 3 bases, with 15 bases between. The CDR3 bases are TGTGCCAGCAGCTCACCCCTTCGACCAGAAGAGACCCAGTACTTC. Residues: CASSSPLRPEETQYF.

This clonotype has more than one count but fewer than ten. V is TRBV6-2 or TRBV6-3 and J is TRBJ2-1, with 10 bases identical to TRBD2. This CDR3 comprises 16 residues. Germline trimming cut 5 bases from V and 4 bases from J; bases unmatched to any gene: 8. The germline gives CDR1 MNHEY, CDR2 SVGEGT. The CDR3 loop is CASSAALAGGYNEQFF. CDR3 nucleotide sequence: TGTGCCAGCAGTGCCGCTTTAGCGGGGGGTTACAATGAGCAGTTCTTC.

The rearrangement uses TRBV6-1 and TRBJ2-7, with D maybe TRBD1 (5 bases). This CDR3 comprises 10 residues. Between the trimmed V and J ends, which lost 8 bases and 4 bases, there was a span of 6 bases. Per germline, CDR1 MNHNS and CDR2 SASEGT. The CDR3: CASGQYEQYV. The DNA for the CDR3 is TGTGCCAGCGGACAATACGAGCAGTACGTC.

The sample holds many counts of this clonotype. This chain joins TRBV7-6 and TRBJ1-1; D call uncertain. This CDR3 comprises 14 residues. V lost 5 bases to trimming and J lost 6 bases, with 16 bases between them. The germline V gene has CDR1 SGHVS and CDR2 FNYEAQ. The CDR3 nucleotides are TGTGCCAGCAGCCTGTCGGGATCAGTTGCTGAAGCTTTCTTT. This gives the protein CASSLSGSVAEAFF.

This clonotype was seen a handful of times. The chain employs TRBV4-1 and TRBJ2-4; possibly TRBD2 for D (5 bases). In germline, CDR1 is MGHRA, CDR2 YSYEKL. CDR3 length: 15 residues. V was cut by 5 bases and J by 3 bases, with 14 bases left in between. The CDR3 DNA sequence: TGCGCCAGCAGCGAGACACCGAGGGACAAAAACATTCAGTACTTC. Residues: CASSETPRDKNIQYF.

This chain connects TRBV7-9 to TRBJ2-1; unclear D gene. This CDR3 is 13 amino acids long. The ends were cut back, 8 bases at V and 1 base at J, with 9 bases in the middle. The germline V gene has CDR1 SEHNR and CDR2 FQNEAQ (reference sequence). CDR3 sequence reads: CASLAKSYNEQFF. The CDR3 nucleotides are TGTGCCAGCCTGGCCAAGTCCTACAATGAGCAGTTCTTC.

This clonotype was counted many times. This rearrangement joins TRBV7-9 to TRBJ2-1, with TRBD2 identical over 10 bases. CDR1 is SEHNR, CDR2 FQNEAQ, per germline (reference sequence). The CDR3 extends over 12 amino acids. The V and J ends lost 5 bases and 10 bases, in that order; junction bases with no gene match: 2. CDR3 protein: CASSPGLAEQFF. CDR3 bases: TGTGCCAGCAGCCCGGGACTAGCGGAGCAGTTCTTC.